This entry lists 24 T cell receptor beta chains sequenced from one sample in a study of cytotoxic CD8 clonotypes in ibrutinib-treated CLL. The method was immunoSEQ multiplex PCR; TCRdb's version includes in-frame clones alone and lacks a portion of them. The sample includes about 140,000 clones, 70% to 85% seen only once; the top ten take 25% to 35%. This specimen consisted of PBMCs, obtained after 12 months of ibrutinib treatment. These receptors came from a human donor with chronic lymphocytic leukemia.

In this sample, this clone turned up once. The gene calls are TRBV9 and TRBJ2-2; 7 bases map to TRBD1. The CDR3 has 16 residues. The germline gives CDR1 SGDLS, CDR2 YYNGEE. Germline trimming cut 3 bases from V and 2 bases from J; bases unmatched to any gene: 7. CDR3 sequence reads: CASSGAGTANTGELFF. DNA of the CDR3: TGTGCCAGCAGCGGGGCCGGGACAGCCAACACCGGGGAGCTGTTTTTT.

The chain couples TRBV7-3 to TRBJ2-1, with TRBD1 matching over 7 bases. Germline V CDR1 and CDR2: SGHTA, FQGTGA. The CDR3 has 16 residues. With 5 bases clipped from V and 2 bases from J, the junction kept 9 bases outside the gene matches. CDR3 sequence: CASSPQDRVAYNEQFF. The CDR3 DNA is TGTGCCAGCAGCCCCCAAGACAGGGTTGCCTACAATGAGCAGTTCTTC.

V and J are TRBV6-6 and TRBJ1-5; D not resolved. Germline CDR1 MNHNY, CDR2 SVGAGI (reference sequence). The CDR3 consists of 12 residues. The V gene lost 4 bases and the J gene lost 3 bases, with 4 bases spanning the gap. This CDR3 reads CASSSPNQPQHF. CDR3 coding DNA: TGTGCCAGCAGTTCTCCCAATCAGCCCCAGCATTTT.

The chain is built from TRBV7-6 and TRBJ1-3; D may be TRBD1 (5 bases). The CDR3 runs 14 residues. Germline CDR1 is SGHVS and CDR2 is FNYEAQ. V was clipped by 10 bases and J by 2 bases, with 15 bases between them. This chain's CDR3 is CATRQFSTGNTIYF. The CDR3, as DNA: TGTGCCACCCGACAGTTTTCCACTGGAAACACCATATATTTT.

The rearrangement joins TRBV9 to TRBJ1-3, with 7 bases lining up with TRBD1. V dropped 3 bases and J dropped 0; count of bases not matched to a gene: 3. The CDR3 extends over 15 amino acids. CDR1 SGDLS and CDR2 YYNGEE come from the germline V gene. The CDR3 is CASSAGQLSGNTIYF. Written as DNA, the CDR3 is TGTGCCAGCAGCGCGGGACAGCTCTCTGGAAACACCATATATTTT.

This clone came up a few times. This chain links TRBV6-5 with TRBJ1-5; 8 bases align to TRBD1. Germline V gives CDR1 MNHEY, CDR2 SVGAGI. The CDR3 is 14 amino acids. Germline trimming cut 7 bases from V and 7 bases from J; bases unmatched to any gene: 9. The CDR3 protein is CASKLDRAGQPQHF. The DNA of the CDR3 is TGTGCCAGCAAACTGGACAGGGCTGGGCAGCCCCAGCATTTT.

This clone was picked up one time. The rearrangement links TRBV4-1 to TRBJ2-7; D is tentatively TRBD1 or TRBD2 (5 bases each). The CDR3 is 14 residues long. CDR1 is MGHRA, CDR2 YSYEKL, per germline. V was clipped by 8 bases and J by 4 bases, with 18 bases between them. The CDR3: CASAPSLGVYEQYF. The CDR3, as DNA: TGCGCCAGCGCCCCTAGCTTGGGGGTTTACGAGCAGTACTTC.

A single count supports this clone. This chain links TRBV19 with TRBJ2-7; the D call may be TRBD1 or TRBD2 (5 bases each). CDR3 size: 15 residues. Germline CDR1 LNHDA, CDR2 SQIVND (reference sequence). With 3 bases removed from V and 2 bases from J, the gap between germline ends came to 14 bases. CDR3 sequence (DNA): TGTGCCAGTAGTATTTTTTGGGGACCCGCCTACGAGCAGTACTTC. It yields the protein CASSIFWGPAYEQYF.

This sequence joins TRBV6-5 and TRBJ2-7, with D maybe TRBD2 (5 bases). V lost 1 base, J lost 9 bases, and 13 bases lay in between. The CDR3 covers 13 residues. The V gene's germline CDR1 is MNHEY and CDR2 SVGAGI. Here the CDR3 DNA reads TGTGCCAGCAGTTACTACCAAGGTGGAGGGCAGTACTTC. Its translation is CASSYYQGGGQYF.

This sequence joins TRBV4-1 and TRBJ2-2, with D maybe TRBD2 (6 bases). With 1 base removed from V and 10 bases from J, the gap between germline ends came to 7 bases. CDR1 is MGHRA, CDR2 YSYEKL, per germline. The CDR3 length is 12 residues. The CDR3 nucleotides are TGCGCCAGCAGCCAAGGGGGACTGGAGCTGTTTTTT. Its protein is CASSQGGLELFF.

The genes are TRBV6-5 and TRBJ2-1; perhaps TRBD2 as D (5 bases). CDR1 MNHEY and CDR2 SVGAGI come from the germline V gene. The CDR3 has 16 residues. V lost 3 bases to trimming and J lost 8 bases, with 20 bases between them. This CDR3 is CASSYLLSRGFDEQFF. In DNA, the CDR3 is TGTGCCAGCAGTTATCTCCTTAGCCGGGGTTTTGATGAGCAGTTCTTC.

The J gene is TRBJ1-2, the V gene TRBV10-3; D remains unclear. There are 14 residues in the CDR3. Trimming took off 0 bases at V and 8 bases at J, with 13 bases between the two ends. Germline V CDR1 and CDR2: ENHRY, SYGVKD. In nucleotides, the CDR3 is TGTGCCATCAGTGAGTCGACTTCCTGGGGAGGCTACACCTTC. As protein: CAISESTSWGGYTF.

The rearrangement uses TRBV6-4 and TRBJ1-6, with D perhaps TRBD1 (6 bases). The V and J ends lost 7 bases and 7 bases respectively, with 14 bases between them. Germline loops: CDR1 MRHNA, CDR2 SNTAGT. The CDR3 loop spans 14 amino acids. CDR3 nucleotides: TGTGCCAGCAAGCTCAGGGGAGCGAATTCACCCCTCCACTTT. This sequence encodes CASKLRGANSPLHF.

The CDR3 bases are TGTGCCAGCAGCTTGCGGGGGGCGGGGCAAGAGACCCAGTACTTC. This translates into CASSLRGAGQETQYF. The chain uses TRBV5-4 and TRBJ2-5; tentative D call: TRBD2 (7 bases). The V and J ends lost 1 base and 2 bases respectively, with 12 bases between them. CDR1 is SGHNT, CDR2 YYREEE, per germline (reference sequence). This CDR3 is 15 amino acids long.

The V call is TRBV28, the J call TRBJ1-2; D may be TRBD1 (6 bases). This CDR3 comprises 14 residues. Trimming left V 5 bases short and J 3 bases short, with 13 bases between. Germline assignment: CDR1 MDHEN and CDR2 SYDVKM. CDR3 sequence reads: CASSQWPGDYGYTF. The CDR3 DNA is TGTGCCAGCAGTCAGTGGCCAGGGGACTATGGCTACACCTTC.

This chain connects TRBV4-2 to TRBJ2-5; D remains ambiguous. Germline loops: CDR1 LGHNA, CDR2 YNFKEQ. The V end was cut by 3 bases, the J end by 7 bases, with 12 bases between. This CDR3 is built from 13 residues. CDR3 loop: CASSHPTSGTQYF. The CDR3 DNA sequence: TGTGCCAGCAGCCACCCGACTTCGGGGACCCAGTACTTC.

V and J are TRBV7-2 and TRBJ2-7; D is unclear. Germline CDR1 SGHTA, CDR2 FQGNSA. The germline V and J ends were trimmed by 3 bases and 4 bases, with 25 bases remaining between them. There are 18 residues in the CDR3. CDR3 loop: CASSFRPVVVYFPYEQYF. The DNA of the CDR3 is TGTGCCAGCAGCTTCCGCCCGGTCGTAGTCTATTTTCCATACGAGCAGTACTTC. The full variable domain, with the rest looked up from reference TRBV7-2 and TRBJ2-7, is GAGVSQSPSNKVTEKGKDVELRCDPISGHTALYWYRQSLGQGLEFLIYFQGNSAPDKSGLPSDRFSAERTGGSVSTLTIQRTQQEDSAVYLCASSFRPVVVYFPYEQYFGPGTRLTVT.

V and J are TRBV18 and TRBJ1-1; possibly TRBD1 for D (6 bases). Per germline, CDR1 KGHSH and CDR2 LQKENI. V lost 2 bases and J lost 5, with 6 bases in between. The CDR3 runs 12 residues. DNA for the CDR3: TGTGCCAGCTCACCAGGGACAACTGAAGCTTTCTTT. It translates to CASSPGTTEAFF.

The CDR3 region has the DNA TGTGCCACCCGATCAGGGGTCCAGTACCAAGAGACCCAGTACTTC. This sequence encodes CATRSGVQYQETQYF. The chain joins TRBV5-4 to TRBJ2-5, with D possibly TRBD1 on 6 matching bases. CDR3 length: 15 amino acids. The V gene lost 9 bases and the J gene lost 0 bases, with 18 bases spanning the gap. Per the germline V gene, CDR1 is SGHNT and CDR2 is YYREEE (reference sequence).

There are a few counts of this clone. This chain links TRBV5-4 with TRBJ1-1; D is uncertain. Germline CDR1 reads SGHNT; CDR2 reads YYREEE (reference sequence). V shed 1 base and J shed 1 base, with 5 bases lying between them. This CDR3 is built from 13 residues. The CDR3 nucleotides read TGTGCCAGCAGCTTGAACCAGAACACTGAAGCTTTCTTT. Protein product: CASSLNQNTEAFF.

This CDR3 is CASSRSTTSGGANSHEQFF. CDR3 bases: TGTGCCAGCAGCCGCTCCACCACTAGCGGGGGGGCCAATTCCCATGAGCAGTTCTTC. The chain is built from TRBV4-2 and TRBJ2-1, with 13 bases that match TRBD2. Trimming took 4 bases from V and 8 from J; bases not matched to a gene: 17. Germline V lookup: CDR1 LGHNA, CDR2 YNFKEQ. CDR3 length equals 19 residues.

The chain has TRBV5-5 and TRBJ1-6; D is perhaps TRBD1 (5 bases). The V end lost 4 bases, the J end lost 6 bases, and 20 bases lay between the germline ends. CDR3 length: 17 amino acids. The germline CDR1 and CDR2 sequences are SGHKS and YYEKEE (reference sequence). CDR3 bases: TGTGCCAGCAGCCTCACGGGGCAGGGCACTTCTAATTCACCCCTCCACTTT. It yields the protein CASSLTGQGTSNSPLHF.

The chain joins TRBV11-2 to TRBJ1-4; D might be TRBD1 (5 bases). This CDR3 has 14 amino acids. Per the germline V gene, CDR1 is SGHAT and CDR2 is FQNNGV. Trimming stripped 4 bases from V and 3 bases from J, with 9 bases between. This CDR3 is CASSWGSSNEKLFF. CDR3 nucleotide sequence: TGTGCCAGCAGCTGGGGCAGCTCTAATGAAAAACTGTTTTTT.

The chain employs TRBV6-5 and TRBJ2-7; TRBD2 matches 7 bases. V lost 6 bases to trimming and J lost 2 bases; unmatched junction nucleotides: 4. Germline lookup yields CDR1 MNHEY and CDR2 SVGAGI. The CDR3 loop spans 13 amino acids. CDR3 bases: TGTGCCAGCAGCCGCAGCGGGGCCTACGAGCAGTACTTC. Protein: CASSRSGAYEQYF.